The present T cell receptor beta chain was sequenced within a study of blood T cell repertoires in COVID-19 (dated by TCRdb to the early 2020s). Background for the entire study: Samples covering the acute and convalescent phases of COVID-19 were provided by collaborators in the United States, Italy and Spain. The prospective study material was composed of cDNA or gDNA derived from T cells, B-cell-depleted T cells, or PBMCs. The dataset comprised deeply sampled blood TCRbeta repertoires from subjects exposed to, actively infected with, or recovered from COVID-19. The repertoires were released in a freely available public database intended as a resource for research on the immune response to SARS-CoV-2. Samples were obtained from the ongoing ImmuneRACE study (first 160 participants) and from 1,200 or so subjects provided by 6 global collaborators. The sample metadata nearly always contained a de-identified subject ID, COVID-19 status, age in years and sex. Where available, HLA class I and class II types were taken from metadata supplied by the sample provider and were not determined by assay-based typing. What the work shows at the level of the full study, not this receptor alone: The quantity of clinical and demographic metadata differed by source and by participant and was supplied without curation.

Including cysteine and phenylalanine, the CDR3 has 14 amino acids. The CDR3 DNA has 42 bases and is translated from base 1. CDR1 is given as SGHTA and CDR2 as FQGNSA, both from the germline V gene. V sheds 2 bases and J sheds 4 bases, leaving 11 bases between their ends. Participants in the prospective study were enrolled through a virtual design, were aged roughly 18 to 95 years, and lived in approximately 24 United States geographic areas. In the prospective study, cohorts were assigned on the basis of participant-reported clinical history obtained from a screening survey and a study questionnaire. In the prospective study, mobile phlebotomists collected whole blood, serum and a nasopharyngeal or oropharyngeal swab from each participant. Participants in the prospective study had the option to provide additional blood draws and questionnaires over a 2-month period. Before DNA extraction, blood samples from the prospective study were shipped at room temperature or frozen.

The immunoSEQ Assay, a bias-controlled multiplex PCR, was used to amplify TCRbeta CDR3 regions from genomic DNA. The authors processed their data as follows. Nucleated cell counts per sample were estimated from amplification of reference gene primers within the assay. To quantify the absolute abundance of each unique TCRbeta CDR3 rearrangement, sequence reads were collapsed and filtered. For each sample, productive Simpson clonality was calculated as the square root of Simpson's diversity index across productive rearrangements. TCRdb provides this immuneACCESS table in a form limited to in-frame rearrangements. Some clones are lacking; in checked studies, under half of them reflect an unresolved V gene, and why the rest are absent is not known. V, J and clone size are taken as reported in that table, and D and trimming were inferred from the DNA itself. A total of 300,000 to 350,000 clones appear in this sample, about 86% of them only once. Roughly 4.2% of the sample lies in the top ten.

As for this clone: Its cognate antigen has yet to be identified. Per-base quality was not reported, and no clone a single base away is much larger than it.

This chain is built from TRBV7-2 and TRBJ2-5; the D gene is not confidently resolved. Sequencing was carried out using PBMCs or T cells enriched from blood (not recorded which). This clonotype was obtained from a middle-aged woman with acute COVID-19. The sequenced DNA is TGTGCCAGCAGCTTACAATTCAGGCCAGAGACCCAGTACTTC. Translated, this gives CASSLQFRPETQYF.